The 5 T cell receptor beta chains in this list originate from one sample, sequenced in a study of shared clonotypes between healthy human individuals. The table came from immunoSEQ multiplex PCR; TCRdb's copy has only in-frame clones and leaves some out. The data hold around 940,000 clones, with about three quarters observed a single time. What was sequenced was memory CD4+ T cells sorted from blood. As for subset: CD45RA-negative fraction. All receptors derive from a young man in good health.

This clone was recorded a few times. Other nucleotide sequences in the sample specify the same CDR3. The rearrangement joins TRBV9 to TRBJ1-1; no definite D call. CDR3 length: 13 amino acids. V lost 2 bases and J lost 1, with 6 bases in between. The germline V gene encodes CDR1 SGDLS and CDR2 YYNGEE. The CDR3 protein is CASSVAANTEAFF. The CDR3 bases are TGTGCCAGCAGCGTGGCCGCGAACACTGAAGCTTTCTTT.

The rearrangement links TRBV7-9 to TRBJ2-5, with 7 bases aligning to TRBD1. Germline V gene sequence: CDR1 SEHNR, CDR2 FQNEAQ (reference sequence). The CDR3 consists of 14 residues. V shed 5 bases, J shed 2 bases, and the junction held 5 bases outside the gene matches. CDR3 protein: CASSERGQQETQYF. The CDR3 DNA reads as TGTGCCAGCAGCGAGAGGGGGCAACAAGAGACCCAGTACTTC.

The chain links TRBV7-9 to TRBJ1-2; D possibly corresponds to TRBD1 (5 bases). CDR3 size: 14 residues. Between the trimmed V and J ends, which lost 3 bases and 1 base, there was a span of 9 bases. Germline V gives CDR1 SEHNR, CDR2 FQNEAQ (reference sequence). CDR3 DNA: TGTGCCAGCAGCTTTCGGGACCTTAACTATGGCTACACCTTC. Translation: CASSFRDLNYGYTF.

The genes are TRBV5-4 and TRBJ1-4; 12 bases match TRBD1. The germline V gene encodes CDR1 SGHNT and CDR2 YYREEE (reference sequence). The CDR3 length is 15 residues. V dropped 4 bases and J dropped 8; count of bases not matched to a gene: 6. CDR3 coding DNA: TGTGCCAGCAGCCCGGGACAGGGGGCGAGGGAAAAACTGTTTTTT. Translating it yields CASSPGQGAREKLFF.

The genes are TRBV5-1 and TRBJ2-1, with 8 bases fitting TRBD2. With 4 bases clipped from V and 10 bases from J, the junction kept 25 bases outside the gene matches. From germline, CDR1 is SGHRS and CDR2 YFSETQ. The CDR3 runs to 19 residues. The chain's CDR3 is CASSPHSGRAGGRRREQFF. The CDR3 region has the DNA TGCGCCAGCAGCCCCCATTCGGGGAGGGCGGGGGGCCGGAGGCGGGAGCAGTTCTTC.